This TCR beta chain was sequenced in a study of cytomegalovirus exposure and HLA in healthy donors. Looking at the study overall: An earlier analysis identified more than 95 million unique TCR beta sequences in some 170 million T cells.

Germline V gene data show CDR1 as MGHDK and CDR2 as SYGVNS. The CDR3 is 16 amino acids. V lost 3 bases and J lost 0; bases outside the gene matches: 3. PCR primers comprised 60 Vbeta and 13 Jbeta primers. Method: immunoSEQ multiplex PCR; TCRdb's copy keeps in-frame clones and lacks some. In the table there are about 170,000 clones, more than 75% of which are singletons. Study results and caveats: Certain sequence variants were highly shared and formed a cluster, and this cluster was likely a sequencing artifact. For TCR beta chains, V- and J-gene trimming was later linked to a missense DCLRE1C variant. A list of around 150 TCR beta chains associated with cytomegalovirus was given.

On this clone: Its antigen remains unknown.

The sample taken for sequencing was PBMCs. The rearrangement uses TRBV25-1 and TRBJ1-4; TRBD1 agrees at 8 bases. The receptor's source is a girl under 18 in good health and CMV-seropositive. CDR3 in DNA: TGTGCCAGCAGTGACGAACAGGGGGCAACTAATGAAAAACTGTTTTTT. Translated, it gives CASSDEQGATNEKLFF. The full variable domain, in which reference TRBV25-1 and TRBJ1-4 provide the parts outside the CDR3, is EADIYQTPRYLVIGTGKKITLECSQTMGHDKMYWYQQDPGMELHLIHYSYGVNSTEKGDLSSESTVSRIRTEHFPLTLESARPSHTSQYLCASSDEQGATNEKLFFGSGTQLSVL.